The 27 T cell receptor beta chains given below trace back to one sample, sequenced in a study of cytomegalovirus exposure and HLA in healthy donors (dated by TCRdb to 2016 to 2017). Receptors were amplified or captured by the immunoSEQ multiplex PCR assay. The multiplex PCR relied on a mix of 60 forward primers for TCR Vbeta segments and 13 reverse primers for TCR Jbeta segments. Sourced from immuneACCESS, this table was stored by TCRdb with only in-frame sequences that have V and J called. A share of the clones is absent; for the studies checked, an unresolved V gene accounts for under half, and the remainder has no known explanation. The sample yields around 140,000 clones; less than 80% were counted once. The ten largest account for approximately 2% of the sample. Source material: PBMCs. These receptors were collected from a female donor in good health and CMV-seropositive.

The chain's CDR3 is CASRTGFRTYGYTF. The CDR3 region has the DNA TGTGCCAGCAGAACAGGGTTTAGGACCTATGGCTACACCTTC. This rearrangement joins TRBV28 to TRBJ1-2, with D possibly being TRBD1 (6 bases). The CDR3 has 14 amino acids. The V end was cut by 6 bases, the J end by 4 bases, with 15 bases between. Germline CDR1 and CDR2: MDHEN and SYDVKM.

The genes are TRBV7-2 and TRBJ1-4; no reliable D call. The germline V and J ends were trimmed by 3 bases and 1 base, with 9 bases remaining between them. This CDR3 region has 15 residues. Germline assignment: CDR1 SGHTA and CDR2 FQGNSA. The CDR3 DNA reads TGTGCCAGCAGCTTCCTCGGGATAACTAATGAAAAACTGTTTTTT. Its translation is CASSFLGITNEKLFF.

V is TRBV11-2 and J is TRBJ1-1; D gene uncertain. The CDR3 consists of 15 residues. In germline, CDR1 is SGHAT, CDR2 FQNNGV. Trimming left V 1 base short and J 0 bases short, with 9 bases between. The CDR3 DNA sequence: TGTGCCAGCAGCTTAGGCGGCAGTTTGAACACTGAAGCTTTCTTT. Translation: CASSLGGSLNTEAFF.

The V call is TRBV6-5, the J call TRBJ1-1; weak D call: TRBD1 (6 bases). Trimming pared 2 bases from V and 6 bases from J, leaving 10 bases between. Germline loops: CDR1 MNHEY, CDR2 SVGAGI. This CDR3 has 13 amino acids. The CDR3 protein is CASSYVGAAEAFF. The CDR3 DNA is TGTGCCAGCAGTTACGTGGGGGCAGCTGAAGCTTTCTTT.

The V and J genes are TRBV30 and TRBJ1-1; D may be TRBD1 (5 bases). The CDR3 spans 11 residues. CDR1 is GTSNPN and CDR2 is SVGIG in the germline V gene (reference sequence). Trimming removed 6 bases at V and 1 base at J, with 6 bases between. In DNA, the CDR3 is TGTGCCTGCGGACAGAACACTGAAGCTTTCTTT. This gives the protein CACGQNTEAFF.

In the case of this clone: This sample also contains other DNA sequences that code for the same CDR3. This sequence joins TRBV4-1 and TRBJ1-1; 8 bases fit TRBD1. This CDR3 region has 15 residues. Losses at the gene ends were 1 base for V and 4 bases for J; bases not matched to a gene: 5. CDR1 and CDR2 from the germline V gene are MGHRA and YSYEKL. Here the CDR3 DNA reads TGCGCCAGCAGCCAAGGCGACAGGGGAGGCACTGAAGCTTTCTTT. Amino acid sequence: CASSQGDRGGTEAFF.

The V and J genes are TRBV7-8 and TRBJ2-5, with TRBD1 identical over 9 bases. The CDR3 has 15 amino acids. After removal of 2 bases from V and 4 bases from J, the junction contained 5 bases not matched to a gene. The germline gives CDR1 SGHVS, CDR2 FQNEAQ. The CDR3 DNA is TGTGCCAGCAGCTTAAGGGACAGGGATTTAGAGACCCAGTACTTC. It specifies CASSLRDRDLETQYF. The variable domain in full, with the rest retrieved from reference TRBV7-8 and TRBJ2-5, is GAGVSQSPRYKVAKRGQDVALRCDPISGHVSLFWYQQALGQGPEFLTYFQNEAQLDKSGLPSDRFFAERPEGSVSTLKIQRTQQEDSAVYLCASSLRDRDLETQYFGPGTRLLVL.

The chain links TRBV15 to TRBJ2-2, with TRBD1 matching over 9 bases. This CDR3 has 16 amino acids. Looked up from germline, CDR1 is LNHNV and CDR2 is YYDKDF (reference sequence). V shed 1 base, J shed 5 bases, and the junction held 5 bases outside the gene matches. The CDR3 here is CATSRGQGVGTGELFF. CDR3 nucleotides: TGTGCCACCAGCAGAGGACAGGGGGTTGGAACCGGGGAGCTGTTTTTT.

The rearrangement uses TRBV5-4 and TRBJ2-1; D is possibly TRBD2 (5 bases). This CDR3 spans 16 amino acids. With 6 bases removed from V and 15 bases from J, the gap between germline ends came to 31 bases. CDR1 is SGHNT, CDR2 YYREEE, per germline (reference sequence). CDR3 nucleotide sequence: TGTGCCAGCAATTGGGGTGGTGTTGCCGGGGATGGAGGATGGTTCTTC. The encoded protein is CASNWGGVAGDGGWFF.

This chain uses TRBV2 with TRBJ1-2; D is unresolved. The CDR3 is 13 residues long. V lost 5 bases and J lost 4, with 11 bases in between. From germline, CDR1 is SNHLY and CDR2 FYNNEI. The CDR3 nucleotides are TGTGCCAGCAGTCCCCGGGGAGCCTATGGCTACACCTTC. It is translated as CASSPRGAYGYTF.

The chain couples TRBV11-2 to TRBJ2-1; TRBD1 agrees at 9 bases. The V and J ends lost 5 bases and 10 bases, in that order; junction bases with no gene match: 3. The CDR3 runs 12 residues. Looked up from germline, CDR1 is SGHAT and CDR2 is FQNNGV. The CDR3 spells CASSVGTGEQFF. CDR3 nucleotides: TGTGCCAGCAGCGTCGGGACAGGGGAGCAGTTCTTC.

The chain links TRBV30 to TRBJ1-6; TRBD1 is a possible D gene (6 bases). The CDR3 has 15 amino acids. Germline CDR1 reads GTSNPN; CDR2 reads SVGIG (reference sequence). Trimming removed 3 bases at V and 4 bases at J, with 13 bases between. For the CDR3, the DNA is TGTGCCTGGAGCGGACAGCGCGCGTATAATTCACCCCTCCACTTT. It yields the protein CAWSGQRAYNSPLHF.

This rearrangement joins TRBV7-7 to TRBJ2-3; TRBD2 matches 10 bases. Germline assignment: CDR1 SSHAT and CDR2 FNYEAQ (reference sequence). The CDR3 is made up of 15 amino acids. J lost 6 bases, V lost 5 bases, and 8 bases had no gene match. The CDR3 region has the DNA TGTGCCAGCAGCCTGAGCGGGAGGGAGTTTGATACGCAGTATTTT. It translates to CASSLSGREFDTQYF.

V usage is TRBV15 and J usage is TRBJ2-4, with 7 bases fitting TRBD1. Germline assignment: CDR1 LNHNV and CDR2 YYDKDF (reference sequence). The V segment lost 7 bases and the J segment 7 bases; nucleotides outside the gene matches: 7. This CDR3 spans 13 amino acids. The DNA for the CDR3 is TGTGCCACCACCTCGACAGGGACGAACATTCAGTACTTC. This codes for CATTSTGTNIQYF.

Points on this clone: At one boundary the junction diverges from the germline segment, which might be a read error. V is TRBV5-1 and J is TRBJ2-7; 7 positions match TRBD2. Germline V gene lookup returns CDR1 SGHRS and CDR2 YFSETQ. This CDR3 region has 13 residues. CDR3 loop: CASGLASGGEQYF. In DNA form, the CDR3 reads TGCGCCAGCGGCTTGGCCTCGGGGGGCGAGCAGTACTTC.

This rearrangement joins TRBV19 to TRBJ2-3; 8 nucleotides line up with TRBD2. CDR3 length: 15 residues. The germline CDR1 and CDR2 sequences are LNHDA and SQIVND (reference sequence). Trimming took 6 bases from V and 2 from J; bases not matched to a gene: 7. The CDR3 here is CASREVGGDTDTQYF. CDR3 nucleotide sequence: TGTGCCAGTAGGGAAGTCGGGGGGGACACAGATACGCAGTATTTT. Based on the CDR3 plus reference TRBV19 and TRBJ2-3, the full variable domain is DGGITQSPKYLFRKEGQNVTLSCEQNLNHDAMYWYRQDPGQGLRLIYYSQIVNDFQKGDIAEGYSVSREKKESFPLTVTSAQKNPTAFYLCASREVGGDTDTQYFGPGTRLTVL.

CDR3 in DNA: TGTGCCTGGAGTACCGGGACTAGCGGGGGGGCACAGACCCAGTACTTC. It encodes CAWSTGTSGGAQTQYF. This sequence joins TRBV30 and TRBJ2-5; 16 bases align to TRBD2. Germline values: CDR1 GTSNPN, CDR2 SVGIG (reference sequence). This CDR3 is built from 16 residues. With 2 bases clipped from V and 6 bases from J, the junction kept 6 bases outside the gene matches.

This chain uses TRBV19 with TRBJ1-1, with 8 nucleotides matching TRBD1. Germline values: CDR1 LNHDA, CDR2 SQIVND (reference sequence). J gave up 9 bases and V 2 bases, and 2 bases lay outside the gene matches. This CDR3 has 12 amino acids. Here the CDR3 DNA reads TGTGCCAGTAGTATAAGGACAGGGCAAGCTTTCTTT. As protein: CASSIRTGQAFF.

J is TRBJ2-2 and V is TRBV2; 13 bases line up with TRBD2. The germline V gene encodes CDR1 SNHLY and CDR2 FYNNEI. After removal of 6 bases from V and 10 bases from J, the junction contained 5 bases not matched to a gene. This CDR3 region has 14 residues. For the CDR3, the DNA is TGTGCCAGCAGAGCGGGACTAGCGGGGTCGGAGCTGTTTTTT. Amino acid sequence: CASRAGLAGSELFF.

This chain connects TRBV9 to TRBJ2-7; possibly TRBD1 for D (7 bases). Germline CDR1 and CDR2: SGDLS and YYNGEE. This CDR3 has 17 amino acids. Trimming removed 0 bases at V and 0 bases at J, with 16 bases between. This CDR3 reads CASSVGRGLASSYEQYF. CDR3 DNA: TGTGCCAGCAGCGTAGGGAGGGGGCTAGCGTCCTCCTACGAGCAGTACTTC.

The CDR3 DNA follows: TGTGCCAGCTTGGGAACCGGGACAGCCCCCTACGAGCAGTACTTC. Its translation: CASLGTGTAPYEQYF. The chain employs TRBV6-1 and TRBJ2-5; 7 positions match TRBD1. The end of the DNA fits TRBJ2-7 better, so the J call may be wrong. Germline CDR1 reads MNHNS; CDR2 reads SASEGT. The CDR3 contains 15 residues.

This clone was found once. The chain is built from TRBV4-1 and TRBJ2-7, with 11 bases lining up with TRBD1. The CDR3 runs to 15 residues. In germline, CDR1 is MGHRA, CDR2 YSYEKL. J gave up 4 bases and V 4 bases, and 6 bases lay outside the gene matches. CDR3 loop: CASSLGQGVLYEQYF. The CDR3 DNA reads TGCGCCAGCAGCCTGGGACAGGGGGTACTTTACGAGCAGTACTTC.

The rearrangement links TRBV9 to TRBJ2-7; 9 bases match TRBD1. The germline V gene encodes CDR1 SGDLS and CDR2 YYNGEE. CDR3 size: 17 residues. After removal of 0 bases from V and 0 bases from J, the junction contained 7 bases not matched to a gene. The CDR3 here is CASSVGVGTGYSYEQYF. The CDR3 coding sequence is TGTGCCAGCAGCGTAGGTGTCGGGACAGGGTACTCCTACGAGCAGTACTTC.

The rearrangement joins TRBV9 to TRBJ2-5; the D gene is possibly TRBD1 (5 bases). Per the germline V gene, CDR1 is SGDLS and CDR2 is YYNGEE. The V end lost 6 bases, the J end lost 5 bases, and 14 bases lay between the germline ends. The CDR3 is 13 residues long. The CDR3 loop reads CASNSGNGETQYF. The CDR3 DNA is TGTGCCAGCAATTCAGGGAATGGGGAGACCCAGTACTTC.

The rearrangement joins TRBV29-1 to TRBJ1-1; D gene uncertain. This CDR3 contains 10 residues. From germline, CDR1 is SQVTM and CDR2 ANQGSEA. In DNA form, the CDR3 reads TGCAACGTCCTCTATGAAGAAGCTTTCTTT. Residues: CNVLYEEAFF.

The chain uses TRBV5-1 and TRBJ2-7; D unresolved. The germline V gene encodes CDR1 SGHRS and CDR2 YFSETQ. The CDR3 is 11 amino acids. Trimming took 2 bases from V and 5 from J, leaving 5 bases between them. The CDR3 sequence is CASSFIHEQYF. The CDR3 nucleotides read TGCGCCAGCAGCTTCATCCACGAGCAGTACTTC. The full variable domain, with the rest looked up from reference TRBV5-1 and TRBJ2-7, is KAGVTQTPRYLIKTRGQQVTLSCSPISGHRSVSWYQQTPGQGLQFLFEYFSETQRNKGNFPGRFSGRQFSNSRSEMNVSTLELGDSALYLCASSFIHEQYFGPGTRLTVT.

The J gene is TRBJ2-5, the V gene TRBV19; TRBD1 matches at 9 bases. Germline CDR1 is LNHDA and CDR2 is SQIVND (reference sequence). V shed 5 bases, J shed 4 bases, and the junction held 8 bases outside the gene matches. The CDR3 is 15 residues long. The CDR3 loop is CASSPRTGVTETQYF. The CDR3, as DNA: TGTGCCAGTAGTCCTCGGACAGGGGTCACAGAGACCCAGTACTTC.